This entry concerns a single TCR beta chain. Anywhere from 1 to 8 samples came from each patient, spanning pretreatment and on-treatment. These data belong to a study of PD-L1 blockade in urothelial cancer. Study summary: About 90% of the roughly 30 patients were men who had bladder-origin urothelial cancer. Blood was tested 3 weeks (second dose) and 6 weeks into treatment.

Germline values: CDR1 SGHTA, CDR2 FQGNSA. This CDR3 is built from 14 residues. The V end was cut by 1 base, the J end by 5 bases, with 11 bases between. The method was immunoSEQ multiplex PCR; TCRdb's version includes in-frame clones alone and lacks a portion of them. The table records about 52,000 clones, about 80% of them present only once. This clonotype was sampled from a man aged 35 to 55 with urothelial cancer. Material: PBMCs, obtained around atezolizumab (anti-PD-L1) treatment. The chain employs TRBV7-2 and TRBJ1-2; TRBD1 is a possible D gene (5 bases). The CDR3 spells CASSLGGLGYGYTF. The CDR3 nucleotides read TGTGCCAGCAGCTTAGGGGGACTTGGGTATGGCTACACCTTC.